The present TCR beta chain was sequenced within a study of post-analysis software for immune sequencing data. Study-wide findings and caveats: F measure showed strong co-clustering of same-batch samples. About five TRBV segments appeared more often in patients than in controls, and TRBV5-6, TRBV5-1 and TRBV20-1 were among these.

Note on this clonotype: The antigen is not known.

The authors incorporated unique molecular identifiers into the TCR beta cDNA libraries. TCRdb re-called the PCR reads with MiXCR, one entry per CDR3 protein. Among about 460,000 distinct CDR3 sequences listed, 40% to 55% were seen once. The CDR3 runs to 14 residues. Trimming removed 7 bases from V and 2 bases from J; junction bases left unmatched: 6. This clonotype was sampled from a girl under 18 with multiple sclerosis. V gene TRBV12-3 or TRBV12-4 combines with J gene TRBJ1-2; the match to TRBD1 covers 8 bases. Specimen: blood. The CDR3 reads CASTPGQANYGYTF. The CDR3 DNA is TGTGCCAGCACCCCGGGACAGGCCAACTATGGCTACACCTTC.